The 10 T cell receptor beta chains listed next were all sequenced from one sample in a study of T cells in Graves' hyperthyroidism and ophthalmopathy. Amplification yielded TCR beta CDR3 regions, with RNA transcripts as the source. An initial round of RT-PCR targeting the TCR CDR3 relied on the HTBI primer set. TCRdb reanalysed the multiplex PCR reads using MiXCR and keeps one entry per CDR3 protein. Of a few hundred thousand distinct CDR3 sequences in the sample, over 13% were seen once. The material sequenced was blood. Receptors were obtained from a woman younger than 35 with Graves' hyperthyroidism.

The gene calls are TRBV7-9 and TRBJ1-3; D may be TRBD1 (6 bases). CDR1 and CDR2 from the germline V gene are SEHNR and FQNEAQ (reference sequence). V was cut by 6 bases and J by 6 bases, with 15 bases left in between. The CDR3 has 14 residues. The CDR3 sequence: CASRPTGPVNTIYF. The CDR3, as DNA: TGTGCCAGCAGACCTACAGGGCCGGTAAACACCATATATTTT.

This clonotype occurred many times. CDR3 DNA: TGTGCCAGCAGGCGCGACAGGGGAGATACGCAGTATTTT. Its translation is CASRRDRGDTQYF. The chain couples TRBV12-3 or TRBV12-4 to TRBJ2-3; 8 nucleotides line up with TRBD1. The CDR3 contains 13 residues. Unmatched junction bases numbered 4, after V lost 6 bases and J lost 5 bases.

In regard to this clonotype: Since a much larger clone is just one base distant, this may be a read error. J is TRBJ1-2 and V is TRBV12-3 or TRBV12-4; 7 bases map to TRBD1. This CDR3 has 14 residues. The ends lost 6 bases at V and 4 bases at J; junction bases unmatched: 8. As DNA, the CDR3 is TGTGCCAGCAGGGACCCCGGGACAGCCTATGGCTACACCTTC. Protein product: CASRDPGTAYGYTF.

This clonotype appeared many times. V usage is TRBV7-3 and J usage is TRBJ2-1, with 12 bases identical to TRBD1. After removal of 1 base from V and 5 bases from J, the junction contained 12 bases not matched to a gene. The germline CDR1 and CDR2 sequences are SGHTA and FQGTGA. The CDR3 loop spans 19 amino acids. CDR3 in DNA: TGTGCCAGCAGCTTAAGAAGCGGGACAGGGGGCACTTACCACAATGAGCAGTTCTTC. Protein sequence: CASSLRSGTGGTYHNEQFF.

This clonotype was seen a few times. In nucleotides, the CDR3 is TGTGCCAGCAGCTTAGGGCAAAGGACCTACAATGAGCAGTTCTTC. Protein product: CASSLGQRTYNEQFF. The chain joins TRBV7-2 to TRBJ2-1, with D hard to call. CDR3 size: 15 residues. V was shortened by 1 base and J by 2 bases, with 9 bases between the two germline ends. Germline V CDR1 and CDR2: SGHTA, FQGNSA.

Only a few counts were recorded for this clonotype. This chain joins TRBV24-1 and TRBJ2-2; TRBD1 is a possible D gene (5 bases). Between the trimmed V and J ends, which lost 0 bases and 5 bases, there was a span of 12 bases. The CDR3 consists of 16 residues. Germline V gene sequence: CDR1 KGHDR, CDR2 SFDVKD. CDR3 in DNA: TGTGCCACCAGTGATTTGACAGGACCAGTAACCGGGGAGCTGTTTTTT. Its translation is CATSDLTGPVTGELFF.

This clonotype was observed at least ten times. The rearrangement joins TRBV6-1 to TRBJ1-2; no firm D call. Trimming shortened V by 7 bases and J by 8 bases, and 14 bases separated the two germline ends. Germline V gene lookup returns CDR1 MNHNS and CDR2 SASEGT. CDR3 length: 12 residues. CDR3 DNA: TGTGCCAGCACCGGGAGGGCTGGAGGCTACACCTTC. Its protein product is CASTGRAGGYTF.

This clonotype was seen a few times. The chain combines TRBV6-1 with TRBJ2-6; a possible D gene is TRBD1 (5 bases). In germline, CDR1 is MNHNS, CDR2 SASEGT. This CDR3 has 17 amino acids. Deletions cut 6 bases from V and 0 bases from J, with 15 bases between. Written as DNA, the CDR3 is TGTGCCAGCAGAAGACAGAGCCCCGGCTCTGGGGCCAACGTCCTGACTTTC. Amino acid sequence: CASRRQSPGSGANVLTF.

The rearrangement joins TRBV30 to TRBJ1-2; possible D gene TRBD1, 5 bases. Germline lookup yields CDR1 GTSNPN and CDR2 SVGIG (reference sequence). This CDR3 region has 16 residues. V was clipped by 3 bases and J by 4 bases, with 21 bases between them. The CDR3 nucleotides read TGTGCCTGGAGGCCACCGTCCGGGACTGGGGGCTATGGCTACACCTTC. Amino acid sequence: CAWRPPSGTGGYGYTF. Based on the CDR3 plus reference TRBV30 and TRBJ1-2, the full variable domain is SQTIHQWPATLVQPVGSPLSLECTVEGTSNPNLYWYRQAAGRGLQLLFYSVGIGQISSEVPQNLSASRPQDRQFILSSKKLLLSDSGFYLCAWRPPSGTGGYGYTFGSGTRLTVV.

The chain couples TRBV20-1 to TRBJ2-5; TRBD1 might be the D (6 bases). Trimming removed 3 bases from V and 8 bases from J, with 10 bases in between. Per the germline V gene, CDR1 is DFQATT and CDR2 is SNEGSKA (reference sequence). CDR3 size: 11 residues. The CDR3: CSASHGGTQYF. DNA of the CDR3: TGCAGTGCTAGTCATGGGGGCACCCAGTACTTC.